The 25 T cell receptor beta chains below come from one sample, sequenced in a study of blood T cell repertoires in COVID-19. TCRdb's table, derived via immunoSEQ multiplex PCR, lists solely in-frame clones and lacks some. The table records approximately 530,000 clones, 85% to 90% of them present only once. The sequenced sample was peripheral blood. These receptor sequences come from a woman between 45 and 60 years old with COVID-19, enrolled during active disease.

CDR3 in DNA: TGCGCCAGCAGCTTGGGTTCTGGACAGGGAAATGAAAAACTGTTTTTT. Translation: CASSLGSGQGNEKLFF. This sequence joins TRBV5-1 and TRBJ1-4; 8 bases fit TRBD1. This CDR3 contains 16 residues. V was clipped by 0 bases and J by 5 bases; unmatched bases: 6. The germline V gene has CDR1 SGHRS and CDR2 YFSETQ.

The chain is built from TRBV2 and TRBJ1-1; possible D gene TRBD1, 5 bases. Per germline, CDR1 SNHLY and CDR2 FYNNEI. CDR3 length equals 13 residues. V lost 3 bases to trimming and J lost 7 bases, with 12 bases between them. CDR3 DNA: TGTGCCAGCAGTGACGGGACTAAGCTTGAAGCTTTCTTT. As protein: CASSDGTKLEAFF. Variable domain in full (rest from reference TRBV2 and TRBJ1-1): EPEVTQTPSHQVTQMGQEVILRCVPISNHLYFYWYRQILGQKVEFLVSFYNNEISEKSEIFDDQFSVERPDGSNFTLKIRSTKLEDSAMYFCASSDGTKLEAFFGQGTRLTVV.

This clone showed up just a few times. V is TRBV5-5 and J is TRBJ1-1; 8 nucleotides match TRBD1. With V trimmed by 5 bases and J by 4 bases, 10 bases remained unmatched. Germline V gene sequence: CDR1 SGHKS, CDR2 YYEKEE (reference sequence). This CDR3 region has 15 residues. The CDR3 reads CASRAGQVGGTEAFF. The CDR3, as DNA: TGTGCCAGCAGGGCGGGACAGGTGGGCGGCACTGAAGCTTTCTTT. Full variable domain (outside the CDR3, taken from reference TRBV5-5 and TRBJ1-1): DAGVTQSPTHLIKTRGQQVTLRCSPISGHKSVSWYQQVLGQGPQFIFQYYEKEERGRGNFPDRFSARQFPNYSSELNVNALLLGDSALYLCASRAGQVGGTEAFFGQGTRLTVV.

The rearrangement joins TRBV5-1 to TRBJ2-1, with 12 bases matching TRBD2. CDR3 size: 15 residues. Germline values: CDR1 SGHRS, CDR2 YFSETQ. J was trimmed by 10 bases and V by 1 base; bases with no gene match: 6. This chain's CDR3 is CASSLSASGGGEQFF. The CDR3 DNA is TGCGCCAGCAGCTTGTCGGCTAGCGGGGGGGGCGAGCAGTTCTTC.

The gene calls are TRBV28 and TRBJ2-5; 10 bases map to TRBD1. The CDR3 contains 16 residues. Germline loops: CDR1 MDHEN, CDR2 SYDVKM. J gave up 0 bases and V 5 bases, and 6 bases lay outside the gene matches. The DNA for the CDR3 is TGTGCCAGCAGTGGGGGGGGACAGGGGTACCAAGAGACCCAGTACTTC. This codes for CASSGGGQGYQETQYF.

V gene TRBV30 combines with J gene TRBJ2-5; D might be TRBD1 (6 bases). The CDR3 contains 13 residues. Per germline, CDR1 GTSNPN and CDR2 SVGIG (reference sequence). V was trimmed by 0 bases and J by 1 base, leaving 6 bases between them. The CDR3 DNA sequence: TGTGCCTGGAGTGTGGGGGCCCAAGAGACCCAGTACTTC. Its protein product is CAWSVGAQETQYF.

The CDR3 region is CASSFNQGVGRDEKLFF. CDR3 DNA sequence: TGTGCCAGCAGCTTTAACCAGGGGGTCGGGCGGGATGAAAAACTGTTTTTT. This chain connects TRBV5-4 to TRBJ1-4; 7 nucleotides agree with TRBD1. Germline V gene sequence: CDR1 SGHNT, CDR2 YYREEE (reference sequence). This CDR3 is built from 17 residues. V dropped 2 bases and J dropped 6; count of bases not matched to a gene: 13.

CDR3 residues: CATSGLYGYTF. CDR3 DNA sequence: TGTGCCACCAGTGGTCTCTATGGCTACACCTTC. The chain couples TRBV24-1 to TRBJ1-2, with D uncertain. V dropped 5 bases and J dropped 4 bases, with 4 bases sitting between them. The germline CDR1 and CDR2 sequences are KGHDR and SFDVKD. The CDR3 has 11 amino acids.

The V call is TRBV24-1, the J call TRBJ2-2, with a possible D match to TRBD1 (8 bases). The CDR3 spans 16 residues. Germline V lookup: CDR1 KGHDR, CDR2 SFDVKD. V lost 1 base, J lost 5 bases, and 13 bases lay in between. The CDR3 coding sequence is TGTGCCACCAGTGATTTTGGACAGGGAGGGACCGGGGAGCTGTTTTTT. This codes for CATSDFGQGGTGELFF.

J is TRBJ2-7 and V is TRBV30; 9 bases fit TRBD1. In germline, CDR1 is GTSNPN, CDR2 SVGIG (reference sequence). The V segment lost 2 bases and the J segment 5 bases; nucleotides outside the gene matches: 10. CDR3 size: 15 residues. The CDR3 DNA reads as TGTGCCTGGAGTTTACAGGGGGCGGAGTACGACGAGCAGTACTTC. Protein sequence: CAWSLQGAEYDEQYF.

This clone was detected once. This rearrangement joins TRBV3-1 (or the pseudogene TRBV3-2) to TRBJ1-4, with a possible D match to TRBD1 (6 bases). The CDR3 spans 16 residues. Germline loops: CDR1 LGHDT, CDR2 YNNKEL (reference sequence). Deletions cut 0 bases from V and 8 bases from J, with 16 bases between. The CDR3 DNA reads TGTGCCAGCAGCCAAGATCGTGCAAGGGGGGGGGAAAAACTGTTTTTT. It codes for CASSQDRARGGEKLFF.

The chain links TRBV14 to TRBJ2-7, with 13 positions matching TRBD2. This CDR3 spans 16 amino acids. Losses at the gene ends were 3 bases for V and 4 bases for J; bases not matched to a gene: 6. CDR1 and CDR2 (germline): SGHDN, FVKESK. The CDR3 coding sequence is TGTGCCAGCAGCCACCCGACTAGCGGGGGGCTGTACGAGCAGTACTTC. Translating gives CASSHPTSGGLYEQYF.

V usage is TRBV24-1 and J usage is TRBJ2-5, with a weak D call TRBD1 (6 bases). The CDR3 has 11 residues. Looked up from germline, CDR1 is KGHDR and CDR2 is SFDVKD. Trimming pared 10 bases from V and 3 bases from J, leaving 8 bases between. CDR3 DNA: TGTGCCACGGGGACAAAAGAGACCCAGTACTTC. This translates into CATGTKETQYF.

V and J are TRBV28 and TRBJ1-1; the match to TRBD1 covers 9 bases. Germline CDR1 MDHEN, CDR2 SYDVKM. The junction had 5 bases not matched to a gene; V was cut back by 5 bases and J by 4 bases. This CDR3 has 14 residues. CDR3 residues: CASSGRQGGTEAFF. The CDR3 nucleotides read TGTGCCAGCAGTGGAAGACAGGGGGGCACTGAAGCTTTCTTT.

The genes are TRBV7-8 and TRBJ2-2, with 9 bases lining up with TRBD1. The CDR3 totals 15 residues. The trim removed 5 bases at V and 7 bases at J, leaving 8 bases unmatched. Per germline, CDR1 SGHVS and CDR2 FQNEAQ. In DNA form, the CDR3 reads TGTGCCAGCAGCGGACGACAGGGGGGCGGCGGGGAGCTGTTTTTT. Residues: CASSGRQGGGGELFF. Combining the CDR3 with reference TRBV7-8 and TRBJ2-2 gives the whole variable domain GAGVSQSPRYKVAKRGQDVALRCDPISGHVSLFWYQQALGQGPEFLTYFQNEAQLDKSGLPSDRFFAERPEGSVSTLKIQRTQQEDSAVYLCASSGRQGGGGELFFGEGSRLTVL.

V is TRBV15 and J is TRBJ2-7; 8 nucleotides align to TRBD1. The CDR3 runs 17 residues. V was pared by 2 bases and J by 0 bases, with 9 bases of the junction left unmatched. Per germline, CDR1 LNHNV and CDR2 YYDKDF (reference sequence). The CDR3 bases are TGTGCCACCAGCAGATCCCCCAGGACAGGGAACTCCTACGAGCAGTACTTC. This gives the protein CATSRSPRTGNSYEQYF. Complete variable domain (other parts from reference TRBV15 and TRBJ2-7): DAMVIQNPRYQVTQFGKPVTLSCSQTLNHNVMYWYQQKSSQAPKLLFHYYDKDFNNEADTPDNFQSRRPNTSFCFLDIRSPGLGDTAMYLCATSRSPRTGNSYEQYFGPGTRLTVT.

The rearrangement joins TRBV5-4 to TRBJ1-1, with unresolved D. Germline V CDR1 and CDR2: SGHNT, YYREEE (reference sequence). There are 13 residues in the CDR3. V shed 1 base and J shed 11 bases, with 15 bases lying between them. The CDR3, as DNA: TGTGCCAGCAGCTTGACAAGTACCGCTCTGGCTTTCTTT. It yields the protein CASSLTSTALAFF. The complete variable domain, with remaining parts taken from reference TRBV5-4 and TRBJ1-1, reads ETGVTQSPTHLIKTRGQQVTLRCSSQSGHNTVSWYQQALGQGPQFIFQYYREEENGRGNFPPRFSGLQFPNYSSELNVNALELDDSALYLCASSLTSTALAFFGQGTRLTVV.

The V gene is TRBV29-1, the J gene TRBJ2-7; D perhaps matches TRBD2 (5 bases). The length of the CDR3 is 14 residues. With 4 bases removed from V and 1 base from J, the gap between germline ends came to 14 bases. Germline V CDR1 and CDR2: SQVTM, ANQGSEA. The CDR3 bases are TGCAGCGTTGGAGCGAGGGCTCCATCCTACGAGCAGTACTTC. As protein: CSVGARAPSYEQYF.

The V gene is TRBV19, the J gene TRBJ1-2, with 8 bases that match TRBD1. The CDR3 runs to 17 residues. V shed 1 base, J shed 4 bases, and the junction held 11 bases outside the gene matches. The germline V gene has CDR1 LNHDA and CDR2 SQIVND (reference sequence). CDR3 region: CASSIGFGTGLIYGYTF. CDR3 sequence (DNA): TGTGCCAGTAGTATAGGCTTCGGGACAGGTCTAATCTATGGCTACACCTTC.

The CDR3 bases are TGTGCCAGCAGCTTGCGGACTAGCGCACAAGAGACCCAGTACTTC. Translation gives CASSLRTSAQETQYF. This chain connects TRBV5-6 to TRBJ2-5, with 9 positions matching TRBD2. The length of the CDR3 is 15 residues. Per the germline V gene, CDR1 is SGHDT and CDR2 is YYEEEE. Trimming at V came to 1 base and at J to 2 bases, leaving 3 bases not matched to a gene.

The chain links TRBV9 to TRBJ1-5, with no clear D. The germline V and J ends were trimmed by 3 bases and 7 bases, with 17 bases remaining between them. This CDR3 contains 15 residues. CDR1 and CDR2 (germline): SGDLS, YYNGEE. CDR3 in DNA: TGTGCCAGCAGCGATACGCCCCTGGCCGGGCAGCCCCAGCATTTT. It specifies CASSDTPLAGQPQHF.

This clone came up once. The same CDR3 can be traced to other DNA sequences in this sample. The CDR3, as DNA: TGTGCCAGCAGTTTGGGCAGGGGGGATGGCTACACCTTC. Protein product: CASSLGRGDGYTF. V usage is TRBV12-3 or TRBV12-4 and J usage is TRBJ1-2; the match to TRBD1 covers 7 bases. The CDR3 is 13 residues long. The V and J ends lost 3 bases and 6 bases, in that order; junction bases with no gene match: 4.

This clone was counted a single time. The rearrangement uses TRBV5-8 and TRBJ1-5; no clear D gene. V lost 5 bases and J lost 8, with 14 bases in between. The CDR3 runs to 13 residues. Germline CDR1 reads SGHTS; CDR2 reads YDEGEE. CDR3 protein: CASRPSPMKPQHF. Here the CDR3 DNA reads TGTGCCAGCAGGCCAAGCCCCATGAAGCCCCAGCATTTT.

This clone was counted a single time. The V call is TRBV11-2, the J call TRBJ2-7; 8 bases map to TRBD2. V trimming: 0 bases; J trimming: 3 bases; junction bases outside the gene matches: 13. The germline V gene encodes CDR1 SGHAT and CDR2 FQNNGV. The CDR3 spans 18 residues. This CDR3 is CASSLDSVSRGGHYEQYF. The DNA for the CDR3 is TGTGCCAGCAGCTTAGATTCTGTTTCCCGGGGGGGACACTACGAGCAGTACTTC.

The CDR3 here is CASSFQGAPGYTF. The DNA for the CDR3 is TGTGCCAGCAGCTTTCAGGGGGCGCCTGGCTACACCTTC. The J gene is TRBJ1-2, the V gene TRBV5-8; 8 nucleotides match TRBD1. The V gene end was trimmed by 2 bases and the J gene end by 7 bases; junction bases not matched to a gene: 4. Per the germline V gene, CDR1 is SGHTS and CDR2 is YDEGEE. The CDR3 has 13 residues.